This TCR beta chain was observed in a study of T cells in women clearing cervical HPV infection. Of note for this clone: The read is 3 residues too short to cover the CDR3 end, so that end is filled in from the germline J gene.

This CDR3 is built from 15 residues. The V gene's germline CDR1 is SGHAT and CDR2 FQDESV (reference sequence). Only in-frame clones appear in the TCRdb table, and some are missing; sequencing was by immunoSEQ multiplex PCR. This table holds roughly 31,000 clones. The sequencing input was blood buffy coat. This sequence joins TRBV11-1 and TRBJ2-3, with D tentatively TRBD2 (5 bases). The receptor's source is a woman aged 18 to 75 with a cervical HPV16 infection that either progressed to CIN3+ or cleared (not recorded which). The DNA read from the CDR3 is TGTGCCAGCAGCCCACTGGACTTAGGAGGAGAGACG. Translation: CASSPLDLGGET. The complete CDR3 reads CASSPLDLGGETQYF.